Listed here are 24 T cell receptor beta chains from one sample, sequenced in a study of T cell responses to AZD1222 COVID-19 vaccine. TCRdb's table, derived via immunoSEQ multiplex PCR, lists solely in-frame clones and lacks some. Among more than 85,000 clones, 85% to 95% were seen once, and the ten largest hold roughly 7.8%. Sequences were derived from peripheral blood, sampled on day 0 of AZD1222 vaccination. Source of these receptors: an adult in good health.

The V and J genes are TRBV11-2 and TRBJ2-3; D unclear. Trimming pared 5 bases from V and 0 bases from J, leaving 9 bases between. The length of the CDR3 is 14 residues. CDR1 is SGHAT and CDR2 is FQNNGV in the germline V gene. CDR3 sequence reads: CASSPTESTDTQYF. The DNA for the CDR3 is TGTGCCAGCAGCCCTACAGAAAGCACAGATACGCAGTATTTT. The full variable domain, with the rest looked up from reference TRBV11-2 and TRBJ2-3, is EAGVAQSPRYKIIEKRQSVAFWCNPISGHATLYWYQQILGQGPKLLIQFQNNGVVDDSQLPKDRFSAERLKGVDSTLKIQPAKLEDSAVYLCASSPTESTDTQYFGPGTRLTVL.

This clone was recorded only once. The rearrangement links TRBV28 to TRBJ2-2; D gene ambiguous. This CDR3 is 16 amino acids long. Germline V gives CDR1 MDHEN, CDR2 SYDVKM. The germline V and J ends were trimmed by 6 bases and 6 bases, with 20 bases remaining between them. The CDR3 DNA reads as TGTGCCAGCAGCCACCAGACGACAAGGACGTCCGGGGAGCTGTTTTTT. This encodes CASSHQTTRTSGELFF.

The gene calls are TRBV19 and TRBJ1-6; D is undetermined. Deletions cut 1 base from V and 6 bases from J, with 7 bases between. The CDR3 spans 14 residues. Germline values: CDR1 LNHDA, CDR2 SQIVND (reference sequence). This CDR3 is CASSIVVINSPLHF. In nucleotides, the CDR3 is TGTGCCAGTAGTATAGTAGTGATTAATTCACCCCTCCACTTT.

For the CDR3, the DNA is TGTGCCAGCAGCTTGGAAGGTCAGTTGAACACTGAAGCTTTCTTT. Translating it yields CASSLEGQLNTEAFF. This chain uses TRBV5-5 with TRBJ1-1; the D is unclear. In germline, CDR1 is SGHKS, CDR2 YYEKEE (reference sequence). This CDR3 is built from 15 residues. The V and J ends lost 0 bases and 0 bases respectively, with 9 bases between them. Full variable domain (rest looked up from reference TRBV5-5 and TRBJ1-1): DAGVTQSPTHLIKTRGQQVTLRCSPISGHKSVSWYQQVLGQGPQFIFQYYEKEERGRGNFPDRFSARQFPNYSSELNVNALLLGDSALYLCASSLEGQLNTEAFFGQGTRLTVV.

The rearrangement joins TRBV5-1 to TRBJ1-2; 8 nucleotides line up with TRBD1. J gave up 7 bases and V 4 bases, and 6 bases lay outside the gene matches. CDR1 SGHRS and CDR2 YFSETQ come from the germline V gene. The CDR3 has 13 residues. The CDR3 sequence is CASSTTGGFGYTF. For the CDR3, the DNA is TGCGCCAGCAGCACAACAGGGGGATTTGGCTACACCTTC.

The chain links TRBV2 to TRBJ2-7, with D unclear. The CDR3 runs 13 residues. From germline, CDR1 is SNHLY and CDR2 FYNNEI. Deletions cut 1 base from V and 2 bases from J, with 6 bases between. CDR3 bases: TGTGCCAGCAGTGAAGTCCCGACCTACGAGCAGTACTTC. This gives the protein CASSEVPTYEQYF.

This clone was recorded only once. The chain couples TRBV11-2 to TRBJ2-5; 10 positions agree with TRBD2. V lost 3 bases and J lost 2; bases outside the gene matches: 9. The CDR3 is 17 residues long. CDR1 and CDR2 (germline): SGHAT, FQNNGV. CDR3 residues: CASSFKGTSGAQETQYF. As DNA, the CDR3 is TGTGCCAGCAGCTTTAAAGGAACTAGCGGGGCGCAAGAGACCCAGTACTTC.

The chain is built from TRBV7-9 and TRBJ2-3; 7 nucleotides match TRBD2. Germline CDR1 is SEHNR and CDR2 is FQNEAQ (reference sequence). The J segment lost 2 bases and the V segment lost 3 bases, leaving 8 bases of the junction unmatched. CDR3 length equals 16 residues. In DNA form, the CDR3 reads TGTGCCAGCAGCTTGGGATCCGGGACTAACACAGATACGCAGTATTTT. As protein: CASSLGSGTNTDTQYF.

The CDR3 sequence is CASSPAGGSSYNEQFF. The CDR3 DNA sequence: TGTGCCAGCAGCCCCGCAGGGGGTAGCTCCTACAATGAGCAGTTCTTC. V and J are TRBV7-6 and TRBJ2-1; 7 nucleotides align to TRBD1. This CDR3 is 16 amino acids long. Germline lookup yields CDR1 SGHVS and CDR2 FNYEAQ. V lost 5 bases, J lost 0 bases, and 7 bases stayed unmatched. Complete variable domain (other parts from reference TRBV7-6 and TRBJ2-1): GAGVSQSPRYKVTKRGQDVALRCDPISGHVSLYWYRQALGQGPEFLTYFNYEAQQDKSGLPNDRFSAERPEGSISTLTIQRTEQRDSAMYRCASSPAGGSSYNEQFFGPGTRLTVL.

The CDR3 protein is CASSLAQDRSYEQYF. CDR3 nucleotide sequence: TGTGCCAGCAGCTTAGCCCAGGACCGGTCCTACGAGCAGTACTTC. This chain joins TRBV7-8 and TRBJ2-7; D ambiguous. There are 15 residues in the CDR3. Trimming removed 0 bases from V and 1 base from J, with 10 bases in between. Per the germline V gene, CDR1 is SGHVS and CDR2 is FQNEAQ.

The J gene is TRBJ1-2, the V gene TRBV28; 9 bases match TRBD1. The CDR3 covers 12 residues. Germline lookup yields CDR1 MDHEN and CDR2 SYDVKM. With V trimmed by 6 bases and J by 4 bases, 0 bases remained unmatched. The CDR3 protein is CASRDRGYGYTF. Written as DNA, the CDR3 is TGTGCCAGCAGGGACAGGGGCTATGGCTACACCTTC.

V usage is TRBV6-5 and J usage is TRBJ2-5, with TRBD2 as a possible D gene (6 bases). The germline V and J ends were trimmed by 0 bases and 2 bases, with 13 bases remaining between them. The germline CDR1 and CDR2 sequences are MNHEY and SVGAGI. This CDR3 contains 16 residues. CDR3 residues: CASSYSRGYLQETQYF. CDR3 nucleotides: TGTGCCAGCAGTTACTCGCGGGGATATCTTCAAGAGACCCAGTACTTC.

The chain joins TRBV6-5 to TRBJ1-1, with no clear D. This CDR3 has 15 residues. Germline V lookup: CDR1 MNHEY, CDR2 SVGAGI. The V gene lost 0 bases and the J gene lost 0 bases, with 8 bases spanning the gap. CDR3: CASSYSGTLNTEAFF. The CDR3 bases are TGTGCCAGCAGTTACTCGGGCACTTTGAACACTGAAGCTTTCTTT.

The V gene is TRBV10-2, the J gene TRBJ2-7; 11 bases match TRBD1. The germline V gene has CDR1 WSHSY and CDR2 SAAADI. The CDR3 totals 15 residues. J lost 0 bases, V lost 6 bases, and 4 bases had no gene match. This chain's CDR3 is CASRGTGGNSYEQYF. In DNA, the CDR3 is TGCGCCAGCAGGGGGACAGGGGGGAACTCCTACGAGCAGTACTTC.

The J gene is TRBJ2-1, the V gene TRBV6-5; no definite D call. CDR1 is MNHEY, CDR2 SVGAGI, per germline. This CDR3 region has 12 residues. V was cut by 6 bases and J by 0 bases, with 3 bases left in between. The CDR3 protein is CASRDSYNEQFF. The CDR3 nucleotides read TGTGCCAGCAGGGACTCCTACAATGAGCAGTTCTTC.

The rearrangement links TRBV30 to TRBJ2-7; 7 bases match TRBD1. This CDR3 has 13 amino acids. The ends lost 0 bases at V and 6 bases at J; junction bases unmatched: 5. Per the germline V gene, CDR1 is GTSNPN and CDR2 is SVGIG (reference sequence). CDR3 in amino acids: CAWSVGGDSEQYF. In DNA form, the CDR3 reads TGTGCCTGGAGTGTAGGTGGGGACAGCGAGCAGTACTTC.

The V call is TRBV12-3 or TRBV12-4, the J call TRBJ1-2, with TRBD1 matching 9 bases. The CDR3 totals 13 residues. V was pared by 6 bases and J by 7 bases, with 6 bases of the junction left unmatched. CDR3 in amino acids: CASSQGQGVGYTF. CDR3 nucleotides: TGTGCCAGCAGCCAGGGACAGGGTGTTGGCTACACCTTC.

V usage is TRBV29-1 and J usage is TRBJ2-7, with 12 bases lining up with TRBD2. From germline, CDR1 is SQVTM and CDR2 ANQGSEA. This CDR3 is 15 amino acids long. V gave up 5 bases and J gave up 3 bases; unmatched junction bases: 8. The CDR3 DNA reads TGCAGCGTTCGGGGGGGGACTAGCGGGCACTACGAGCAGTACTTC. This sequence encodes CSVRGGTSGHYEQYF.

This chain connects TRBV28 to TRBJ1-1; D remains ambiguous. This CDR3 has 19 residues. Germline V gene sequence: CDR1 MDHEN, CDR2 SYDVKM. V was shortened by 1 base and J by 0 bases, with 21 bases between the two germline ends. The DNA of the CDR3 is TGTGCCAGCAGTTTATCTCGTGCCGGCAGAGACGGATTGAACACTGAAGCTTTCTTT. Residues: CASSLSRAGRDGLNTEAFF.

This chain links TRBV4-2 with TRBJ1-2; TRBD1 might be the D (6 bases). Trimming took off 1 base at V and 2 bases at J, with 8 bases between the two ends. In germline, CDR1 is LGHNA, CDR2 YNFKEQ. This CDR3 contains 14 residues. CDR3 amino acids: CASSQGTDNYGYTF. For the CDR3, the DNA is TGTGCCAGCAGCCAAGGGACAGACAACTATGGCTACACCTTC.

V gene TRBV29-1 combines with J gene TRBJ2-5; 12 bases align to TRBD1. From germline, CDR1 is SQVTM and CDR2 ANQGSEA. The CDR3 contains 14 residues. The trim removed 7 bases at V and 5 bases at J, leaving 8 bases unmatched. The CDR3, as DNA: TGCAGCGGCACCGGGACAGGGGGCTATGAGACCCAGTACTTC. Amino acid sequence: CSGTGTGGYETQYF.

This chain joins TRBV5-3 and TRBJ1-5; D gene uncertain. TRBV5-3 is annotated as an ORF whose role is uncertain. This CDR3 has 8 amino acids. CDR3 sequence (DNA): TGTGTTGGTCAGCCCCAGCATTTT. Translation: CVGQPQHF.

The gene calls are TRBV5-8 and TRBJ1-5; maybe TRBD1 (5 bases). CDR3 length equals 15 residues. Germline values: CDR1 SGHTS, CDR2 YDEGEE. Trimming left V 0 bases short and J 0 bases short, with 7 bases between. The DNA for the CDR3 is TGTGCCAGCAGCTTGGCAGGGTATAGCAATCAGCCCCAGCATTTT. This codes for CASSLAGYSNQPQHF.

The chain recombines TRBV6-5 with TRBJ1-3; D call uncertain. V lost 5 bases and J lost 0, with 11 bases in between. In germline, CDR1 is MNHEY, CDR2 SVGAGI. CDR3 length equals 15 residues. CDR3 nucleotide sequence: TGTGCCAGCAGTACTGACCGCCACTCTGGAAACACCATATATTTT. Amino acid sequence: CASSTDRHSGNTIYF.